The 17 T cell receptor beta chains reported below all come from one sample, sequenced in a study of T cells in Graves' hyperthyroidism and ophthalmopathy. RNA transcripts yielded amplified TCR beta CDR3 regions. Primed by the HTBI set, a first-round RT-PCR was run on the TCR CDR3. MiXCR, applied by TCRdb to the multiplex PCR reads, yields one record per CDR3 protein. The top ten hold approximately 12% of the sample, which has about 640,000 distinct CDR3 sequences, roughly 15% seen once. Material: blood. These receptor sequences come from a woman between 45 and 65 years old with Graves' ophthalmopathy.

The V and J genes are TRBV5-8 and TRBJ1-2, with TRBD1 matching 8 bases. Germline V lookup: CDR1 SGHTS, CDR2 YDEGEE. V lost 0 bases and J lost 8; bases outside the gene matches: 6. The CDR3 loop spans 14 amino acids. For the CDR3, the DNA is TGTGCCAGCAGCTTGGACCAGGGGGCTCGAGGCTACACCTTC. This encodes CASSLDQGARGYTF.

The table lists this clonotype with many counts. The genes are TRBV20-1 and TRBJ1-1; D possibly corresponds to TRBD1 (6 bases). CDR1 DFQATT and CDR2 SNEGSKA come from the germline V gene (reference sequence). The CDR3 length is 12 residues. V gave up 6 bases and J gave up 3 bases, with 11 bases separating them. CDR3 in DNA: TGCAGTGCCCCGGGACAACACACTGAAGCTTTCTTT. It codes for CSAPGQHTEAFF.

The rearrangement uses TRBV19 and TRBJ2-3, with 10 positions matching TRBD2. Germline trimming cut 2 bases from V and 4 bases from J; bases unmatched to any gene: 9. CDR3 length: 17 amino acids. Germline CDR1 is LNHDA and CDR2 is SQIVND (reference sequence). CDR3 sequence reads: CASSIFGLAGVPDTQYF. The CDR3 DNA sequence: TGTGCCAGTAGTATATTTGGGCTAGCGGGAGTTCCAGATACGCAGTATTTT.

This clonotype was seen only a few times. The chain links TRBV18 to TRBJ2-1; TRBD2 aligns across 15 bases. With V trimmed by 6 bases and J by 7 bases, 13 bases remained unmatched. Germline loops: CDR1 KGHSH, CDR2 LQKENI. The CDR3 extends over 18 amino acids. The CDR3 here is CASSHGLAGGFTGNEQFF. The CDR3 DNA is TGTGCCAGCTCGCACGGACTAGCGGGAGGGTTTACTGGAAATGAGCAGTTCTTC.

This clonotype was seen more than once but under ten times. The gene calls are TRBV12-3 or TRBV12-4 and TRBJ2-1; D might be TRBD2 (6 bases). V shed 3 bases and J shed 4 bases, with 10 bases lying between them. The CDR3 totals 14 residues. The CDR3: CASSFVGGYNEQFF. The CDR3, as DNA: TGTGCCAGCAGTTTTGTAGGAGGGTACAATGAGCAGTTCTTC.

This clonotype has a count of ten or more. The chain has TRBV6-2 or TRBV6-3 and TRBJ2-1, with 10 bases that match TRBD2. Unmatched junction bases numbered 4, after V lost 6 bases and J lost 8 bases. This CDR3 has 13 amino acids. Looked up from germline, CDR1 is MNHEY and CDR2 is SVGEGT. The CDR3 is CASRGLASDEQFF. The CDR3 DNA is TGTGCCAGCAGGGGACTAGCGAGCGATGAGCAGTTCTTC.

This chain connects TRBV28 to TRBJ1-1; D is undetermined. Trimming removed 2 bases from V and 0 bases from J, with 7 bases in between. The CDR3 spans 14 residues. The germline gives CDR1 MDHEN, CDR2 SYDVKM. The CDR3 loop reads CASSLPRVNTEAFF. The DNA for the CDR3 is TGTGCCAGCAGTTTACCACGGGTGAACACTGAAGCTTTCTTT.

The rearrangement uses TRBV18 and TRBJ2-2; D unclear. The CDR3 runs 13 residues. Deletions cut 1 base from V and 5 bases from J, with 5 bases between. CDR1 and CDR2 (germline): KGHSH, LQKENI. CDR3 in amino acids: CASSPHKTGELFF. CDR3 nucleotide sequence: TGTGCCAGCTCACCACACAAGACCGGGGAGCTGTTTTTT.

This clonotype was seen repeatedly, ten times or more. The rearrangement joins TRBV3-1 to TRBJ2-7, with 16 positions matching TRBD2. The CDR3 length is 18 residues. J gave up 3 bases and V 2 bases, and 7 bases lay outside the gene matches. Germline lookup yields CDR1 LGHDT and CDR2 YNNKEL (reference sequence). The DNA of the CDR3 is TGTGCCAGCAGCCAACGCGGGACTAGCGGGAGGGTTAGCTACGAGCAGTACTTC. Protein product: CASSQRGTSGRVSYEQYF.

This clonotype was counted a few times. The chain is built from TRBV20-1 and TRBJ1-2; TRBD1 aligns across 9 bases. Germline V gives CDR1 DFQATT, CDR2 SNEGSKA (reference sequence). V was clipped by 5 bases and J by 5 bases; unmatched bases: 12. This CDR3 is built from 15 residues. The CDR3 reads CSAFNWTGAVYGYTF. The DNA of the CDR3 is TGCAGTGCTTTTAACTGGACAGGGGCGGTATATGGCTACACCTTC.

This clonotype has more than one count but fewer than ten. The genes are TRBV5-8 and TRBJ1-2, with D uncertain. The CDR3 extends over 10 amino acids. Germline V gene lookup returns CDR1 SGHTS and CDR2 YDEGEE. V was pared by 7 bases and J by 6 bases, with 7 bases between. CDR3 in DNA: TGTGCCAGCCTTAGAAATGGCTACACCTTC. Protein sequence: CASLRNGYTF.

This clonotype was recorded many times. The chain has TRBV18 and TRBJ2-2; D is unresolved. Germline V gives CDR1 KGHSH, CDR2 LQKENI. The V gene lost 3 bases and the J gene lost 7 bases, with 12 bases spanning the gap. This CDR3 region has 14 residues. CDR3 loop: CASSPENVGGELFF. CDR3 nucleotide sequence: TGTGCCAGCTCACCGGAGAACGTAGGCGGGGAGCTGTTTTTT. Complete variable domain (other parts from reference TRBV18 and TRBJ2-2): NAGVMQNPRHLVRRRGQEARLRCSPMKGHSHVYWYRQLPEEGLKFMVYLQKENIIDESGMPKERFSAEFPKEGPSILRIQQVVRGDSAAYFCASSPENVGGELFFGEGSRLTVL.

The chain carries TRBV29-1 and TRBJ2-2; maybe TRBD2 (6 bases). The germline V gene has CDR1 SQVTM and CDR2 ANQGSEA. Trimming took 7 bases from V and 2 from J, leaving 14 bases between them. There are 14 residues in the CDR3. This CDR3 reads CSARGLTNTGELFF. The CDR3 bases are TGCAGCGCCCGGGGACTTACTAACACCGGGGAGCTGTTTTTT.

This clonotype has at least ten counts. At one end, the junction sequence differs from germline, possibly due to a read error. V is TRBV20-1 and J is TRBJ2-7, with D perhaps TRBD1 or TRBD2 (5 bases each). This CDR3 has 14 residues. CDR1 DFQATT and CDR2 SNEGSKA come from the germline V gene (reference sequence). CDR3 nucleotides: TGCAGTACTAGGGACCAAACTAATTTCTACGAGCAGTACTTC. Its protein is CSTRDQTNFYEQYF.

This clonotype was detected a few times. The CDR3 DNA sequence: TGCAGTGCTAGAGATCTGGCCACGGGACAGGGCGTTCAGCCCCAGCATTTT. Translating it yields CSARDLATGQGVQPQHF. The rearrangement links TRBV20-1 to TRBJ1-5; 9 bases are shared with TRBD1. This CDR3 has 17 amino acids. Germline CDR1 and CDR2: DFQATT and SNEGSKA (reference sequence). J gave up 6 bases and V 0 bases, and 12 bases lay outside the gene matches.

This clonotype was observed many times. DNA for the CDR3: TGCGCCAGCAGCCCCGGGACTAGCGGGAGTCATGAGCAGTTCTTC. It encodes CASSPGTSGSHEQFF. The rearrangement uses TRBV5-1 and TRBJ2-1; 14 bases match TRBD2. Trimming cost V 4 bases and J 8 bases; bases outside gene matches: 5. Per germline, CDR1 SGHRS and CDR2 YFSETQ. The CDR3 is 15 amino acids. The full variable domain, completed using reference TRBV5-1 and TRBJ2-1, is KAGVTQTPRYLIKTRGQQVTLSCSPISGHRSVSWYQQTPGQGLQFLFEYFSETQRNKGNFPGRFSGRQFSNSRSEMNVSTLELGDSALYLCASSPGTSGSHEQFFGPGTRLTVL.

This clonotype was detected many times. This chain uses TRBV7-2 with TRBJ2-5; 11 bases map to TRBD2. The CDR3 contains 13 residues. CDR1 and CDR2 (germline): SGHTA, FQGNSA. The V gene end was trimmed by 8 bases and the J gene end by 5 bases; junction bases not matched to a gene: 4. CDR3 coding DNA: TGTGCCAGCGGCGCTAGCGGGAGGGAGACCCAGTACTTC. This sequence encodes CASGASGRETQYF.